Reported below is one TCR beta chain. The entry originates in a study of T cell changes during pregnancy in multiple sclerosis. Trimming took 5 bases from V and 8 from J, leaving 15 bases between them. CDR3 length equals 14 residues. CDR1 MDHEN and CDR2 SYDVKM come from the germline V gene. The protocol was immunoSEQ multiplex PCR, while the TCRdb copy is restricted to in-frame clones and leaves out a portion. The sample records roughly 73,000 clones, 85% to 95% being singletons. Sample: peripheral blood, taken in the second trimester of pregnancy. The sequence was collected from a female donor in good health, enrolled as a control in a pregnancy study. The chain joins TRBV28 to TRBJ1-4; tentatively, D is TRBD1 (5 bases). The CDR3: CASSPQGLYEKLFF. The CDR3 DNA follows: TGTGCCAGCAGTCCTCAGGGACTTTACGAAAAACTGTTTTTT. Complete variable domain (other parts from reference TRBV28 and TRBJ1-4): DVKVTQSSRYLVKRTGEKVFLECVQDMDHENMFWYRQDPGLGLRLIYFSYDVKMKEKGDIPEGYSVSREKKERFSLILESASTNQTSMYLCASSPQGLYEKLFFGSGTQLSVL.